This section outlines one TCR beta chain sequence together with its context. Antigen specificity is unknown. This sample is drawn from a study of T cell responses to AZD1222 COVID-19 vaccine. General study findings and limits: Donors were largely white British and mainly female; clonal diversity was possibly underestimated. Researchers report vaccine-associated CD4 TCRs spanning spike, with dominance at 160-218 and 743-854.

The CDR3 has 13 amino acids. The germline V and J ends were trimmed by 0 bases and 3 bases, with 4 bases remaining between them. The germline gives CDR1 SEHNR, CDR2 FQNEAQ (reference sequence). Timing groups of about 4 and about 12 weeks for second doses were pooled. Clones were sequenced by immunoSEQ multiplex PCR, and TCRdb holds only the in-frame ones, with some missing. This table holds roughly 160,000 clones, around 88% found once. Sequencing was performed on peripheral blood, taken 28 days after the second AZD1222 dose. The rearrangement links TRBV7-9 to TRBJ2-3; no clear D. This TCR was sampled from an adult who received the AZD1222 COVID-19 vaccine. The CDR3 DNA reads as TGTGCCAGCAGCTTAGCGCGAACAGATACGCAGTATTTT. Translation: CASSLARTDTQYF.